This T cell receptor beta chain stems from a study of T-cell reconstitution after alpha-beta-depleted transplantation in children. V lost 5 bases and J 0 bases, leaving 18 bases between the germline ends. Looked up from germline, CDR1 is SGHRS and CDR2 is YFSETQ. This CDR3 has 17 residues. Construction of the TCRbeta library involved unique molecular identifiers. TCRdb re-called the PCR reads through MiXCR, storing one row per CDR3 protein. The sample lists roughly 200,000 distinct CDR3 sequences; 13% to 15% were seen once. The sample holds a few counts of this clonotype. This sequence joins TRBV5-1 and TRBJ2-1; D may be TRBD2 (6 bases). Here the sequenced sample was PBMCs from the stem cell graft donor, taken from the stem cell graft. The clonotype originates from a human donor who donated a stem cell graft to a child with acute lymphoblastic leukemia. The CDR3 reads CASSRRAAASSYNEQFF. The CDR3 bases are TGCGCCAGCAGTAGGAGGGCCGCTGCGAGCTCCTACAATGAGCAGTTCTTC. The full variable domain, in which reference TRBV5-1 and TRBJ2-1 provide the parts outside the CDR3, is KAGVTQTPRYLIKTRGQQVTLSCSPISGHRSVSWYQQTPGQGLQFLFEYFSETQRNKGNFPGRFSGRQFSNSRSEMNVSTLELGDSALYLCASSRRAAASSYNEQFFGPGTRLTVL.